This TCR beta chain was captured in a study of T-cell memory formation after mild COVID-19. Study outcomes and limitations: Largely, contracting CD4+ clones fell within CM and EM, and contracting CD8+ clones within EMRA. Day 15 to 85 contracting clones showed balanced CD4/CD8; day 15 to 37 expanders favored CD4+. Researchers found some responding clones in pre-infection memory, a sign that cross-reactive memory joined.

Constant-segment primers and 5'RACE yielded cDNA libraries for TCR alpha and TCR beta, each carrying sample barcodes and UMIs. TCRdb independently ran MiXCR on the 5' RACE reads; one entry per CDR3 protein. The sample shows 470,000 or so distinct CDR3 sequences, 15% to 20% of them seen only once. Germline CDR1 is MGHRA and CDR2 is YSYEKL. The CDR3 runs 18 residues. V lost 1 base and J lost 8; bases outside the gene matches: 12. As regards this clonotype: The antigen is undetermined.

This sequence joins TRBV4-1 and TRBJ1-6, with 9 bases that match TRBD1. This receptor was obtained from an adult woman who had mild COVID-19 (a few samples of this study predate the infection). Cell type and time point are not known. Input material: PBMCs or a T cell subset sorted from them (not recorded which). Here the CDR3 reads CASSQVSFMGQGHSPLHF. CDR3 sequence (DNA): TGCGCCAGCAGCCAAGTTAGCTTTATGGGACAGGGTCATTCACCCCTCCACTTT.